The 30 T cell receptor beta chains below all came from one sample that was sequenced in a study of patients and donors after allogeneic stem cell transplantation. Via MiXCR, TCRdb re-called the RT-PCR reads, giving one row per CDR3 protein. The table shows about 200,000 distinct CDR3 sequences, with 35% to 50% occurring only once. The material sequenced was blood, either unsorted or a sorted T cell fraction (not recorded which). Receptors were obtained from a human donor who was either an allogeneic HSCT recipient or a stem cell or donor lymphocyte infusion donor (not recorded which). It is not recorded whose cells these are; they may come from a transplant donor.

The gene calls are TRBV4-3 and TRBJ2-7; no definite D call. The CDR3 is made up of 14 amino acids. CDR1 is LGHNA, CDR2 YSLEER, per germline. V was shortened by 0 bases and J by 0 bases, with 6 bases between the two germline ends. This CDR3 reads CASSQDRVSYEQYF. CDR3 bases: TGCGCCAGCAGCCAAGATCGGGTCTCCTACGAGCAGTACTTC.

The J gene is TRBJ1-5, the V gene TRBV4-2; weak D call: TRBD1 (5 bases). This CDR3 contains 15 residues. CDR1 and CDR2 from the germline V gene are LGHNA and YNFKEQ. Trimming shortened V by 4 bases and J by 5 bases, and 15 bases separated the two germline ends. This CDR3 is CASSLAGASDQPQHF. The CDR3 DNA reads TGTGCCAGCAGCCTTGCCGGGGCCAGCGATCAGCCCCAGCATTTT.

The rearrangement joins TRBV28 to TRBJ1-4; TRBD1 might be the D (6 bases). V was shortened by 5 bases and J by 1 base, with 20 bases between the two germline ends. Germline CDR1 MDHEN, CDR2 SYDVKM. The CDR3 is made up of 18 amino acids. The CDR3 is CASSPPQGTRVTNEKLFF. Here the CDR3 DNA reads TGTGCCAGCAGTCCCCCACAGGGAACTCGCGTAACTAATGAAAAACTGTTTTTT. The complete variable domain, with remaining parts taken from reference TRBV28 and TRBJ1-4, reads DVKVTQSSRYLVKRTGEKVFLECVQDMDHENMFWYRQDPGLGLRLIYFSYDVKMKEKGDIPEGYSVSREKKERFSLILESASTNQTSMYLCASSPPQGTRVTNEKLFFGSGTQLSVL.

This clonotype was recorded a few times. V and J are TRBV28 and TRBJ1-1; maybe TRBD1 (5 bases). V shed 1 base and J shed 3 bases, with 12 bases lying between them. Germline CDR1 is MDHEN and CDR2 is SYDVKM. This CDR3 is 15 amino acids long. The CDR3 coding sequence is TGTGCCAGCAGTTTATATCAGGGATTGGACACTGAAGCTTTCTTT. Translated, it gives CASSLYQGLDTEAFF.

The CDR3 spells CASSQDSVKDNQPQHF. CDR3 DNA: TGTGCCAGCAGCCAAGATTCCGTAAAGGACAATCAGCCCCAGCATTTT. The chain uses TRBV4-2 and TRBJ1-5; D gene unclear. V gave up 0 bases and J gave up 3 bases, with 12 bases separating them. Germline V gene sequence: CDR1 LGHNA, CDR2 YNFKEQ. The CDR3 contains 16 residues.

This clonotype was seen a few times. This chain connects TRBV16 to TRBJ1-2, with D possibly matching TRBD1 (5 bases). The CDR3 extends over 13 amino acids. The ends were cut back, 5 bases at V and 6 bases at J, with 13 bases in the middle. CDR1 is KGHSY and CDR2 is FQNENV in the germline V gene. The CDR3 sequence is CASSTDRVHGYTF. The CDR3 DNA sequence: TGTGCCAGCAGCACCGACAGAGTTCATGGCTACACCTTC.

The rearrangement links TRBV27 to TRBJ1-3, with D perhaps matching TRBD1 (5 bases). CDR3 length equals 15 residues. Germline CDR1 MNHEY, CDR2 SMNVEV (reference sequence). Trimming took 1 base from V and 4 from J, leaving 11 bases between them. The CDR3 nucleotides read TGTGCCAGCAGTTTATATGCAGGGCTCGGAAACACCATATATTTT. This encodes CASSLYAGLGNTIYF.

The chain uses TRBV7-2 and TRBJ2-2; 7 bases are a match to TRBD1. CDR1 and CDR2 (germline): SGHTA, FQGNSA. After removal of 5 bases from V and 4 bases from J, the junction contained 10 bases not matched to a gene. CDR3 size: 16 residues. CDR3 region: CASSGRQGYGTGELFF. CDR3 in DNA: TGTGCCAGCAGCGGACGACAGGGATACGGCACCGGGGAGCTGTTTTTT.

The CDR3 reads CASRLGLAGVYEQFF. CDR3 nucleotide sequence: TGTGCCAGCAGGTTGGGACTAGCGGGAGTCTATGAGCAGTTCTTC. The chain joins TRBV6-2 or TRBV6-3 to TRBJ2-1, with TRBD2 matching 14 bases. The germline V gene has CDR1 MNHEY and CDR2 SVGEGT. With 6 bases clipped from V and 8 bases from J, the junction kept 6 bases outside the gene matches. There are 15 residues in the CDR3.

The rearrangement joins TRBV4-3 to TRBJ1-1; 7 nucleotides align to TRBD1. After removal of 1 base from V and 1 base from J, the junction contained 3 bases not matched to a gene. The V gene's germline CDR1 is LGHNA and CDR2 YSLEER. This CDR3 region has 15 residues. CDR3 sequence reads: CASSQVAGGNTEAFF. CDR3 nucleotide sequence: TGCGCCAGCAGCCAAGTAGCAGGGGGGAACACTGAAGCTTTCTTT.

The rearrangement links TRBV12-5 to TRBJ2-2; D is uncertain. From germline, CDR1 is LGHNT and CDR2 FRNRAP. The CDR3 totals 15 residues. V was pared by 5 bases and J by 3 bases, with 13 bases between. The CDR3 reads CASGIPTRDTGELFF. CDR3 sequence (DNA): TGTGCTAGTGGTATCCCCACCCGGGACACCGGGGAGCTGTTTTTT.

There are a few counts of this clonotype. The chain couples TRBV5-1 to TRBJ2-7; 7 positions agree with TRBD2. There are 15 residues in the CDR3. Trimming at V came to 5 bases and at J to 4 bases, leaving 12 bases not matched to a gene. CDR1 and CDR2 from the germline V gene are SGHRS and YFSETQ. The chain's CDR3 is CASRASREAYYEQYF. As DNA, the CDR3 is TGCGCCAGCAGGGCTTCTCGGGAGGCCTATTACGAGCAGTACTTC. Filled out from reference TRBV5-1 and TRBJ2-7, the complete variable domain reads KAGVTQTPRYLIKTRGQQVTLSCSPISGHRSVSWYQQTPGQGLQFLFEYFSETQRNKGNFPGRFSGRQFSNSRSEMNVSTLELGDSALYLCASRASREAYYEQYFGPGTRLTVT.

This clonotype has more than one count but fewer than ten. The CDR3 protein is CASSQDRGALGEAFF. As DNA, the CDR3 is TGCGCCAGCAGCCAGGACAGGGGAGCATTAGGGGAAGCTTTCTTT. The chain uses TRBV4-3 and TRBJ1-1, with 9 bases fitting TRBD1. Germline V gives CDR1 LGHNA, CDR2 YSLEER. CDR3 length equals 15 residues. The V gene end was trimmed by 3 bases and the J gene end by 8 bases; junction bases not matched to a gene: 10.

The gene calls are TRBV6-2 or TRBV6-3 and TRBJ2-2; D possibly uses TRBD1 or TRBD2 (5 bases each). In germline, CDR1 is MNHEY, CDR2 SVGEGT. CDR3 length: 18 amino acids. The germline V and J ends were trimmed by 3 bases and 0 bases, with 17 bases remaining between them. As DNA, the CDR3 is TGTGCCAGCAGTTATGGGGGAGATTTGTTCGCGAACACCGGGGAGCTGTTTTTT. Amino acid sequence: CASSYGGDLFANTGELFF.

The V gene is TRBV7-2, the J gene TRBJ2-4; possibly TRBD2 for D (5 bases). V gave up 5 bases and J gave up 2 bases, with 13 bases separating them. Germline CDR1 SGHTA, CDR2 FQGNSA. This CDR3 is 15 amino acids long. Written as DNA, the CDR3 is TGTGCCAGCAGCCGGGGAGAAGGGCCCAAAAACATTCAGTACTTC. Its protein is CASSRGEGPKNIQYF.

In its sample, this clonotype was seen a few times. V and J are TRBV15 and TRBJ2-7, with D unresolved. V was shortened by 1 base and J by 3 bases, with 16 bases between the two germline ends. The CDR3 is 16 residues long. From germline, CDR1 is LNHNV and CDR2 YYDKDF (reference sequence). The CDR3, as DNA: TGTGCCACCAGCAGAGTTCCTTCCGACTGGGGCTACGAGCAGTACTTC. This gives the protein CATSRVPSDWGYEQYF.

This clonotype was observed a handful of times. V is TRBV5-6 and J is TRBJ1-5; D call uncertain. V gave up 3 bases and J gave up 3 bases, with 10 bases separating them. Germline V gene data show CDR1 as SGHDT and CDR2 as YYEEEE. This CDR3 is built from 14 residues. CDR3 in amino acids: CASSSIGPNQPQHF. In DNA, the CDR3 is TGTGCCAGCAGCTCAATAGGGCCCAATCAGCCCCAGCATTTT.

This clonotype occurred a few times. The rearrangement joins TRBV15 to TRBJ1-1, with TRBD1 as a possible D gene (5 bases). There are 18 residues in the CDR3. Germline CDR1 LNHNV, CDR2 YYDKDF (reference sequence). V lost 0 bases and J 0 bases, leaving 17 bases between the germline ends. The CDR3 sequence: CATSRDRGVRPLNTEAFF. As DNA, the CDR3 is TGTGCCACCAGCAGAGATCGGGGGGTGAGGCCCTTGAACACTGAAGCTTTCTTT.

This clonotype was recorded a few times. The V call is TRBV28, the J call TRBJ2-1; TRBD2 matches at 11 bases. CDR3 length: 17 amino acids. The V segment lost 2 bases and the J segment 7 bases; nucleotides outside the gene matches: 10. The V gene's germline CDR1 is MDHEN and CDR2 SYDVKM. CDR3 nucleotide sequence: TGTGCCAGCAGTTTAGGAATAGCGGGAGGGCCAAAAAATGAGCAGTTCTTC. It encodes CASSLGIAGGPKNEQFF.

This clonotype was picked up one time. This chain uses TRBV27 with TRBJ2-5, with no clear D. This CDR3 contains 13 residues. Germline CDR1 is MNHEY and CDR2 is SMNVEV (reference sequence). Trimming removed 3 bases from V and 2 bases from J, with 7 bases in between. CDR3 loop: CASSFGPQETQYF. Here the CDR3 DNA reads TGTGCCAGCAGTTTCGGGCCTCAAGAGACCCAGTACTTC.

This clonotype was found a few times. The CDR3 DNA follows: TGTGCCAGCAGTTTAGCTAGCGGGAGATCCACCGGGGAGCTGTTTTTT. This gives the protein CASSLASGRSTGELFF. The rearrangement uses TRBV12-3 or TRBV12-4 and TRBJ2-2; 9 bases fit TRBD2. The CDR3 is 16 residues long. Trimming took 0 bases from V and 4 from J; bases not matched to a gene: 3.

This clonotype was picked up a small number of times. For the CDR3, the DNA is TGTGCCAGCAGTTTACTGGTTAGCAATCAGCCCCAGCATTTT. This sequence encodes CASSLLVSNQPQHF. The chain has TRBV12-3 or TRBV12-4 and TRBJ1-5, with no clear D. This CDR3 has 14 amino acids. With 2 bases removed from V and 0 bases from J, the gap between germline ends came to 5 bases.

This chain joins TRBV19 and TRBJ2-5; perhaps TRBD2 as D (6 bases). V gave up 7 bases and J gave up 1 base, with 10 bases separating them. The length of the CDR3 is 13 residues. CDR1 is LNHDA and CDR2 is SQIVND in the germline V gene (reference sequence). For the CDR3, the DNA is TGTGCCAGTAATTCGGGACTCCAAGAGACCCAGTACTTC. Its protein product is CASNSGLQETQYF.

The rearrangement uses TRBV12-3 or TRBV12-4 and TRBJ1-1; TRBD1 matches 10 bases. The CDR3 loop spans 15 amino acids. The V segment lost 3 bases and the J segment 5 bases; nucleotides outside the gene matches: 6. The CDR3 here is CASSFGTGVVTEAFF. The CDR3 nucleotides are TGTGCCAGCAGTTTCGGGACAGGGGTTGTAACTGAAGCTTTCTTT.

The gene calls are TRBV12-3 or TRBV12-4 and TRBJ2-7; 7 bases line up with TRBD1. The CDR3 is 16 residues long. J gave up 4 bases and V 3 bases, and 12 bases lay outside the gene matches. The CDR3 region has the DNA TGTGCCAGCAGTTTTGGCCTCGGGACAGTTGGGTACGAGCAGTACTTC. Translation: CASSFGLGTVGYEQYF.

The chain joins TRBV27 to TRBJ2-2; 7 bases line up with TRBD1. The CDR3 contains 14 residues. The V gene end was trimmed by 2 bases and the J gene end by 4 bases; junction bases not matched to a gene: 1. The germline V gene has CDR1 MNHEY and CDR2 SMNVEV (reference sequence). CDR3 DNA sequence: TGTGCCAGCAGTTTAGGACAGGCCACCGGGGAGCTGTTTTTT. It specifies CASSLGQATGELFF.

This chain connects TRBV21-1 to TRBJ1-5; TRBD1 is taken as the D call from the table, unchecked against the DNA. TRBV21-1 is tagged as a pseudogene. The CDR3 contains 16 residues. CDR3 in amino acids: CASSKRGGVSNQPQHF. The CDR3 DNA reads as TGTGCCAGCAGCAAAAGGGGGGGAGTTAGCAATCAGCCCCAGCATTTT.

J is TRBJ1-6 and V is TRBV6-5; D gene ambiguous. The CDR3 is 13 residues long. Trimming took 2 bases from V and 10 from J, leaving 9 bases between them. The germline V gene encodes CDR1 MNHEY and CDR2 SVGAGI. The chain's CDR3 is CASSYRGWSPLHF. CDR3 DNA sequence: TGTGCCAGCAGTTACCGCGGGTGGTCACCCCTCCACTTT.

The chain has TRBV4-3 and TRBJ2-3, with D possibly matching TRBD1 (5 bases). CDR1 LGHNA and CDR2 YSLEER come from the germline V gene. V was trimmed by 2 bases and J by 6 bases, leaving 9 bases between them. This CDR3 region has 13 residues. The CDR3 protein is CASSQSAGDTQYF. In nucleotides, the CDR3 is TGCGCCAGCAGCCAATCTGCAGGGGATACGCAGTATTTT.

The J gene is TRBJ1-1, the V gene TRBV20-1, with a tentative D call TRBD1 (6 bases). Germline CDR1 DFQATT, CDR2 SNEGSKA (reference sequence). V lost 3 bases and J 4 bases, leaving 18 bases between the germline ends. The CDR3 totals 15 residues. The CDR3 reads CSARPSGRGSTEAFF. CDR3 coding DNA: TGCAGTGCTAGGCCTTCAGGGAGGGGGAGCACTGAAGCTTTCTTT.